This TCR beta chain was sequenced in a study of T cells in localized non-small cell lung cancer. This clone is a singleton in its sample. Its antigen is unidentified. Study-wide points: Patients showing higher blood T cell density tended to see longer overall survival. Sequence data derive from only one tumor region, so heterogeneity remains possible. Clonality peaked in uninvolved adjacent lung rather than tumor. Turning up in adjacent lung were a median 57 of the top 100 tumor clones.

J was trimmed by 8 bases and V by 5 bases; bases with no gene match: 6. From germline, CDR1 is MNHEY and CDR2 SMNVEV (reference sequence). The CDR3 has 15 residues. Only in-frame clones appear in the TCRdb table, and some are missing; sequencing was by immunoSEQ multiplex PCR. The table records around 67,000 clones, 85% to 90% of them present only once. This TCR came from a woman aged 40-69 years with stage I lung adenocarcinoma. The specimen comprised peripheral blood, sampled before any cancer treatment. The chain is built from TRBV27 and TRBJ2-1, with TRBD2 matching 13 bases. CDR3 sequence (DNA): TGTGCCAGCAGTCCCTGGACTAGCGGGAGCTATGAGCAGTTCTTC. It encodes CASSPWTSGSYEQFF.